The 13 T cell receptor beta chains below come from one sample, sequenced in a study of shared clonotypes between healthy human individuals. CD45RO-negative, CCR7-positively selected cells formed the naive CD8 fraction, excluding terminally differentiated effector memory CD45RA+ cells. Some clones are missing from TCRdb's copy, which holds only in-frame ones; the method was immunoSEQ multiplex PCR. The sample has about 2 million clones; about 95% are singletons. Material: naive CD8+ T cells sorted from blood. Receptor source: a man aged 18 to 35 in good health.

The chain combines TRBV7-9 with TRBJ2-1; D unclear. The CDR3 length is 13 residues. Per the germline V gene, CDR1 is SEHNR and CDR2 is FQNEAQ (reference sequence). V was shortened by 10 bases and J by 4 bases, with 14 bases between the two germline ends. The CDR3 region is CATDMGRYNEQFF. DNA for the CDR3: TGTGCCACCGACATGGGCAGATACAATGAGCAGTTCTTC.

This chain links TRBV7-9 with TRBJ2-7; the D gene is possibly TRBD1 (6 bases). V lost 5 bases to trimming and J lost 3 bases, with 11 bases between them. Germline V CDR1 and CDR2: SEHNR, FQNEAQ (reference sequence). The CDR3 contains 13 residues. CDR3 region: CASSDTGYYEQYF. In DNA form, the CDR3 reads TGTGCCAGCAGCGATACAGGGTACTACGAGCAGTACTTC.

This clone was detected once. The V gene is TRBV27, the J gene TRBJ2-2; the match to TRBD2 covers 7 bases. The length of the CDR3 is 15 residues. With 10 bases clipped from V and 7 bases from J, the junction kept 15 bases outside the gene matches. The germline gives CDR1 MNHEY, CDR2 SMNVEV (reference sequence). DNA for the CDR3: TGTGCCATCTCGTCGGGGAGGGGCGAAGGCGGGGAGCTGTTTTTT. This gives the protein CAISSGRGEGGELFF.

The V and J genes are TRBV27 and TRBJ2-7, with D tentatively TRBD2 (6 bases). Germline CDR1 reads MNHEY; CDR2 reads SMNVEV (reference sequence). The CDR3 covers 15 residues. V was pared by 2 bases and J by 3 bases, with 14 bases between. Here the CDR3 reads CASSLLAAGNYEQYF. CDR3 nucleotide sequence: TGTGCCAGCAGTTTACTAGCCGCGGGAAACTACGAGCAGTACTTC.

This chain links TRBV27 with TRBJ2-3; 7 bases align to TRBD1. V dropped 5 bases and J dropped 2; count of bases not matched to a gene: 7. The CDR3 covers 15 residues. Germline lookup yields CDR1 MNHEY and CDR2 SMNVEV (reference sequence). DNA for the CDR3: TGTGCCAGCAGTCTCCGGGACAGCTTCACAGATACGCAGTATTTT. This encodes CASSLRDSFTDTQYF.

This chain connects TRBV19 to TRBJ1-5, with 12 bases that match TRBD1. Germline-derived CDR1 and CDR2 are LNHDA and SQIVND (reference sequence). Trimming removed 8 bases from V and 5 bases from J; junction bases left unmatched: 7. There are 15 residues in the CDR3. CDR3 DNA: TGTGCCAGTGAAACGGGACAGGGGGCTTATCAGCCCCAGCATTTT. Its protein product is CASETGQGAYQPQHF.

Concerning this clone: Other nucleotide sequences in the sample specify the same CDR3. The chain couples TRBV6-5 to TRBJ2-5; D is perhaps TRBD2 (7 bases). The CDR3 is made up of 14 amino acids. CDR1 and CDR2 (germline): MNHEY, SVGAGI. Between the trimmed V and J ends, which lost 1 base and 5 bases, there was a span of 11 bases. The CDR3, as DNA: TGTGCCAGCAGTTACTGGGGGGGGCAGGAGACCCAGTACTTC. This translates into CASSYWGGQETQYF.

The chain has TRBV9 and TRBJ2-3, with 11 nucleotides matching TRBD2. J lost 2 bases, V lost 0 bases, and 2 bases had no gene match. Germline CDR1 and CDR2: SGDLS and YYNGEE. There are 16 residues in the CDR3. The chain's CDR3 is CASSVASGGHTDTQYF. CDR3 DNA: TGTGCCAGCAGCGTAGCTAGCGGGGGGCACACAGATACGCAGTATTTT.

V is TRBV5-4 and J is TRBJ1-2, with 8 bases aligning to TRBD1. With 3 bases clipped from V and 2 bases from J, the junction kept 0 bases outside the gene matches. There are 13 residues in the CDR3. The V gene's germline CDR1 is SGHNT and CDR2 YYREEE (reference sequence). CDR3 nucleotide sequence: TGTGCCAGCAGCTGGACAGGGAACTATGGCTACACCTTC. Translated: CASSWTGNYGYTF. The whole variable domain, remainder taken from reference TRBV5-4 and TRBJ1-2, is ETGVTQSPTHLIKTRGQQVTLRCSSQSGHNTVSWYQQALGQGPQFIFQYYREEENGRGNFPPRFSGLQFPNYSSELNVNALELDDSALYLCASSWTGNYGYTFGSGTRLTVV.

The chain couples TRBV27 to TRBJ2-3; D gene ambiguous. Trimming took 2 bases from V and 2 from J, leaving 8 bases between them. This CDR3 region has 14 residues. CDR1 MNHEY and CDR2 SMNVEV come from the germline V gene (reference sequence). The CDR3 loop is CASSLTRYTDTQYF. For the CDR3, the DNA is TGTGCCAGCAGTTTAACCCGCTACACAGATACGCAGTATTTT.

V usage is TRBV2 and J usage is TRBJ1-3; D remains unclear. V lost 8 bases, J lost 3 bases, and 20 bases lay in between. This CDR3 is built from 16 residues. Germline CDR1 SNHLY, CDR2 FYNNEI. CDR3 DNA: TGTGCCAGCCGTCACCACCTATTCTCCTTTGGAAACACCATATATTTT. This sequence encodes CASRHHLFSFGNTIYF.

V and J are TRBV4-3 and TRBJ2-1; D possibly corresponds to TRBD1 (5 bases). The CDR3 is 12 amino acids. CDR1 is LGHNA, CDR2 YSLEER, per germline. V lost 3 bases and J lost 6, with 6 bases in between. The CDR3, as DNA: TGCGCCAGCAGCCATCAGGGCAATGAGCAGTTCTTC. Its protein is CASSHQGNEQFF.

On this clone: Distinct nucleotide sequences in the sample also encode this CDR3. V and J are TRBV11-2 and TRBJ2-7; no definite D call. There are 12 residues in the CDR3. Per germline, CDR1 SGHAT and CDR2 FQNNGV. V was shortened by 1 base and J by 5 bases, with 6 bases between the two germline ends. The CDR3 loop reads CASSLAGDEQYF. The CDR3 coding sequence is TGTGCCAGCAGCTTAGCAGGAGACGAGCAGTACTTC.